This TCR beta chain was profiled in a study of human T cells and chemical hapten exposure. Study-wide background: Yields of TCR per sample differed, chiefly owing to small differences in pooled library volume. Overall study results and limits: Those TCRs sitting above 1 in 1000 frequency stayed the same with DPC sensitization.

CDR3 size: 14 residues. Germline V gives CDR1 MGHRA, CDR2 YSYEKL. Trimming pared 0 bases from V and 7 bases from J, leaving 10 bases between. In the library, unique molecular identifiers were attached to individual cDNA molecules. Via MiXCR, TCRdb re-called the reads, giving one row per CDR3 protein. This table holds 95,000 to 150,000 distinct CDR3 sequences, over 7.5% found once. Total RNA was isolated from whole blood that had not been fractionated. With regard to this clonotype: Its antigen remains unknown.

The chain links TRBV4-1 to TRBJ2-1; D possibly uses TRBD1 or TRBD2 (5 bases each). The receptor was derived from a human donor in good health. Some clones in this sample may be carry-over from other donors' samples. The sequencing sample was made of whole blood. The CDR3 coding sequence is TGCGCCAGCAGCCAAGATCAGGGAGAGAATGAGCAGTTCTTC. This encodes CASSQDQGENEQFF.